This T cell receptor (beta chain) originates from a study of T cells in Graves' hyperthyroidism and ophthalmopathy. To note about this clonotype: What it binds is not known. A much larger clone lies one base from this, so it may be a read error.

V was cut by 5 bases and J by 0 bases, with 10 bases left in between. From germline, CDR1 is KGHSH and CDR2 LQKENI. This CDR3 region has 15 residues. Thyroid ultrasound and orbital computed tomography, with clinical symptoms and serum thyroxine and TRAb, informed diagnoses. An approximately 10 ml volume of fresh peripheral blood provided the PBMCs. Study findings and constraints: Ophthalmopathy was separated from stable hyperthyroidism by a 13 V-J model. The model foresaw ophthalmopathy a median roughly 6.6 months prior to onset.

Using RNA transcripts as the source, TCR beta CDR3 regions were amplified. When the TCR CDR3 underwent first-round RT-PCR, the HTBI primer set was used. TCRdb reprocessed the multiplex PCR reads with MiXCR, giving one entry per CDR3 protein. There are under 350,000 distinct CDR3 sequences in the sample; around 23% occur only once, and about 50% lies in the top ten. Sequenced material: blood. The receptor comes from a woman between 45 and 65 years old with Graves' hyperthyroidism. The V and J genes are TRBV18 and TRBJ2-2; the D is unclear. The chain's CDR3 is CASSSNQANTGELFF. For the CDR3, the DNA is TGTGCCAGCTCATCAAACCAGGCGAACACCGGGGAGCTGTTTTTT.